Included here is one T cell receptor beta chain sequence, with context. Per the original methods: Quantification of nucleated cells was approximated via reference gene primer amplification. Method: immunoSEQ multiplex PCR; TCRdb's copy keeps in-frame clones and lacks some. The DNA gave D and trimming, while V, J and clone size come from that table. The sample has roughly 93,000 clones, over 70% seen once; the top ten hold roughly 10%. Looked up from germline, CDR1 is SGHTA and CDR2 is FQGNSA. The trim removed 7 bases at V and 5 bases at J, leaving 9 bases unmatched. CDR3 length equals 14 residues. The sample comes from a study of blood T cell repertoires in COVID-19. At the level of the study: From the United States, Italy and Spain came samples of acute and convalescent COVID-19. PBMCs, B-cell-depleted T cells, or T cells provided the cDNA or gDNA that made up the material.

The sequence was obtained from a woman aged 80 or over with acute or convalescent COVID-19. The material sequenced was peripheral blood. The chain carries TRBV7-2 and TRBJ1-1; 8 nucleotides align to TRBD1. The CDR3 DNA reads as TGTGCCAGCACCCCTACCAGGGGGCGAACTGAAGCTTTCTTT. Translated, it gives CASTPTRGRTEAFF.